The 12 T cell receptor beta chains below all came from one sample that was sequenced in a study of blood T cell repertoires in COVID-19 (dated by TCRdb to the early 2020s). To prepare the library, the immunoSEQ multiplex PCR assay was applied. TCRdb re-hosts the immuneACCESS table, in-frame sequences only. Its copies lack some clones; in the studies checked, an unresolved V gene accounts for under half of them, and the cause for the rest is not known. The sample table shows tens of thousands of clones, and 70% to 85% are seen once. Under 4.5% of the sample goes to the ten largest clones. Sequenced material: peripheral blood. The receptors derive from a woman in her sixties or seventies with acute or convalescent COVID-19.

The gene calls are TRBV5-1 and TRBJ2-7; 7 positions match TRBD1. Unmatched junction bases numbered 5, after V lost 0 bases and J lost 2 bases. The germline V gene encodes CDR1 SGHRS and CDR2 YFSETQ. There are 15 residues in the CDR3. In DNA form, the CDR3 reads TGCGCCAGCAGCTTGGCCGGGGACAGCGCCTACGAGCAGTACTTC. Amino acids: CASSLAGDSAYEQYF. Based on the CDR3 plus reference TRBV5-1 and TRBJ2-7, the full variable domain is KAGVTQTPRYLIKTRGQQVTLSCSPISGHRSVSWYQQTPGQGLQFLFEYFSETQRNKGNFPGRFSGRQFSNSRSEMNVSTLELGDSALYLCASSLAGDSAYEQYFGPGTRLTVT.

The chain carries TRBV2 and TRBJ1-2, with 9 positions matching TRBD1. This CDR3 comprises 14 residues. CDR1 SNHLY and CDR2 FYNNEI come from the germline V gene. With V trimmed by 5 bases and J by 6 bases, 7 bases remained unmatched. The CDR3 here is CASSLLDRGDGYTF. The CDR3 nucleotides read TGTGCCAGCAGTTTACTCGACAGGGGGGATGGCTACACCTTC.

V is TRBV6-1 and J is TRBJ2-5, with D maybe TRBD2 (6 bases). Germline lookup yields CDR1 MNHNS and CDR2 SASEGT. V was trimmed by 3 bases and J by 4 bases, leaving 15 bases between them. CDR3 length: 15 residues. The CDR3 DNA follows: TGTGCCAGCAGTGAGGGGACTCTTAGGGGAGAGACCCAGTACTTC. Its translation is CASSEGTLRGETQYF.

This sequence joins TRBV4-1 and TRBJ1-3; TRBD1 matches at 12 bases. Germline V gives CDR1 MGHRA, CDR2 YSYEKL. This CDR3 contains 19 residues. The V gene end was trimmed by 0 bases and the J gene end by 2 bases; junction bases not matched to a gene: 8. CDR3 region: CASSQDGPGQGAAGNTIYF. The DNA for the CDR3 is TGCGCCAGCAGCCAAGATGGGCCGGGACAGGGGGCAGCTGGAAACACCATATATTTT.

This clone came up a few times. This chain uses TRBV7-6 with TRBJ2-1, with TRBD2 identical over 10 bases. Germline V CDR1 and CDR2: SGHVS, FNYEAQ. V lost 2 bases and J lost 4; bases outside the gene matches: 2. The CDR3 runs 15 residues. The CDR3 spells CASSLTAGGYNEQFF. In DNA, the CDR3 is TGTGCCAGCAGCTTAACAGCGGGAGGGTACAATGAGCAGTTCTTC. The full variable domain, its missing parts supplied by reference TRBV7-6 and TRBJ2-1, is GAGVSQSPRYKVTKRGQDVALRCDPISGHVSLYWYRQALGQGPEFLTYFNYEAQQDKSGLPNDRFSAERPEGSISTLTIQRTEQRDSAMYRCASSLTAGGYNEQFFGPGTRLTVL.

The CDR3 DNA is TGTGCCAGCAGCGTATCGTCGGGGAGCACAGATACGCAGTATTTT. Translating gives CASSVSSGSTDTQYF. The rearrangement uses TRBV9 and TRBJ2-3; TRBD2 is a possible D gene (5 bases). The CDR3 length is 15 residues. The germline V gene encodes CDR1 SGDLS and CDR2 YYNGEE. The V and J ends lost 1 base and 0 bases respectively, with 9 bases between them.

This chain joins TRBV6-5 and TRBJ1-2; D is perhaps TRBD1 (6 bases). The V and J ends lost 4 bases and 0 bases respectively, with 12 bases between them. The CDR3 covers 15 residues. Germline CDR1 MNHEY, CDR2 SVGAGI. CDR3 residues: CASSSPTGSNYGYTF. CDR3 coding DNA: TGTGCCAGCAGTTCTCCGACAGGATCTAACTATGGCTACACCTTC.

In this sample, this clone turned up a few times. V usage is TRBV2 and J usage is TRBJ2-3; 12 nucleotides align to TRBD2. The CDR3 has 14 residues. V was clipped by 10 bases and J by 3 bases; unmatched bases: 5. Germline V gene lookup returns CDR1 SNHLY and CDR2 FYNNEI. CDR3 loop: CATRLAGVTDTQYF. CDR3 DNA: TGTGCCACCCGACTAGCGGGAGTGACAGATACGCAGTATTTT.

The V call is TRBV27, the J call TRBJ2-5; 12 bases agree with TRBD1. Germline CDR1 reads MNHEY; CDR2 reads SMNVEV (reference sequence). This CDR3 is 15 amino acids long. V lost 3 bases and J lost 4; bases outside the gene matches: 3. The CDR3 loop reads CASSFWDRGRETQYF. CDR3 coding DNA: TGTGCCAGCAGTTTTTGGGACAGGGGGCGAGAGACCCAGTACTTC.

V usage is TRBV25-1 and J usage is TRBJ2-7; D is possibly TRBD1 (8 bases). The CDR3 covers 13 residues. CDR1 is MGHDK and CDR2 is SYGVNS in the germline V gene. V was trimmed by 6 bases and J by 6 bases, leaving 15 bases between them. This CDR3 reads CASSLTGEGEQYF. CDR3 DNA: TGTGCCAGCAGCCTGACAGGGGAGGGCGAGCAGTACTTC.

V is TRBV4-2 and J is TRBJ2-1; 12 positions match TRBD2. Trimming removed 1 base from V and 5 bases from J; junction bases left unmatched: 12. CDR1 is LGHNA and CDR2 is YNFKEQ in the germline V gene. This CDR3 region has 19 residues. The CDR3 DNA is TGTGCCAGCAGCCAAGGAGTAACCCTAGCGGGGGGGGTCCACAATGAGCAGTTCTTC. Translated, it gives CASSQGVTLAGGVHNEQFF.

The genes are TRBV5-1 and TRBJ1-6; no clear D gene. Trimming cost V 7 bases and J 7 bases, with 12 bases left between them. The CDR3 is 13 residues long. CDR1 and CDR2 (germline): SGHRS, YFSETQ. CDR3 bases: TGCGCCAGCGGGCGGGGAGGCAATTCACCCCTCCACTTT. It encodes CASGRGGNSPLHF.